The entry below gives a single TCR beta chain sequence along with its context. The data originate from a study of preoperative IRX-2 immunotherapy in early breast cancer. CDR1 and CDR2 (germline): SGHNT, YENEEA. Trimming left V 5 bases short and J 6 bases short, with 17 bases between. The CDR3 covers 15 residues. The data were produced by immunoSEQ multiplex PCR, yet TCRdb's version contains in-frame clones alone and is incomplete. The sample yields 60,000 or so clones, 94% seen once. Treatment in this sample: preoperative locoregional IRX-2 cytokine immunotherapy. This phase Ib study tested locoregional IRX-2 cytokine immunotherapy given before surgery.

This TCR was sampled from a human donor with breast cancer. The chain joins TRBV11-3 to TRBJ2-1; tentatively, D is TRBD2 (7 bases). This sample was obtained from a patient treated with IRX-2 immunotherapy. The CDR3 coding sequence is TGTGCCAGCAGCAGGGGGAGGGGGACGTCCAATGAGCAGTTCTTC. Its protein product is CASSRGRGTSNEQFF.